This is a list of T cell receptor beta chains from one sample in a study of beta chain features in type 1 diabetes. The table came from immunoSEQ multiplex PCR; TCRdb's copy has only in-frame clones and leaves some out. Of around 130,000 clones listed, approximately 10% are singletons. The specimen was central memory CD4+ T cells from blood. These receptors were taken from a man aged 25 to 40 with type 1 diabetes. Each CDR3 is given with its conserved first and last residue. A D gene is named only where the DNA matches it firmly. Some rows mark clone size as missing; the rest say once, few, many or name a class of expanded clone.

D	V	J	size	DNA	CDR3
-	TRBV27	TRBJ1-1	medium-sized	TGTGCCAGCAGTCTGCGAGGGTACACTGAAGCTTTCTTT	CASSLRGYTEAFF
TRBD1	TRBV13	TRBJ1-1	few	TGTGCCAGCAGCTTCACTAGGGGGCGGGAAGCTTTCTTT	CASSFTRGREAFF
-	TRBV11-2	TRBJ2-3	few	TGTGCCAGCAGCTTAGAGAGTAGCGGACGAGGGTATTTT	CASSLESSGRGYF
TRBD2	TRBV29-1	TRBJ2-3	-	TGCAGCGTCCGAGCGGGGGGGGTACGAGATACGCAGTATTTT	CSVRAGGVRDTQYF
TRBD2	TRBV7-2	TRBJ2-7	many	TGTGCCAGCAGCTTAGGCGGGGGGTTGAGTGAGCAGTACTTC	CASSLGGGLSEQYF
TRBD2	TRBV14	TRBJ2-7	-	TGTGCCAGCAGCGGGACTAGCGGGGCCCCGTACTTC	CASSGTSGAPYF
TRBD1	TRBV7-9	TRBJ2-7	-	TGTGCCAGCAGCGTACGGGCAGGGGGCGCCGCCGAGCAGTACTTC	CASSVRAGGAAEQYF
TRBD2	TRBV28	TRBJ2-5	few	TGTGCCAGCAGTTCCGGAGGTAGCGGGGGGGCCGGAGAGACCCAGTACTTC	CASSSGGSGGAGETQYF
-	TRBV10-1	TRBJ2-7	-	TGCGCCAGCAGTGAAGGGACAAGGACATTCTTC	CASSEGTRTFF
TRBD1	TRBV5-1	TRBJ1-2	-	TGCGCCAGCAGTGCTACAGGGGACTATGGCTACACCTTC	CASSATGDYGYTF
-	TRBV7-8	TRBJ2-1	-	TGTGCCAGCAGCTTAGTCGGGGACTCCTACAATGAGCAGTTCTTC	CASSLVGDSYNEQFF
-	TRBV5-6	TRBJ2-3	few	TGTGCCAGCAGCTTGGGACCAAAGACTGCCACAGATACGCAGTATTTT	CASSLGPKTATDTQYF
-	TRBV18	TRBJ2-7	-	TGTGCCAGCTCCTTCTCGGGGTTGTTAGCCTACGAGCAGTACTTC	CASSFSGLLAYEQYF
-	TRBV4-2	TRBJ2-1	few	TGTGCCAGCAGCCAAGTTGGTTCCGGCGGGGACTTCTACAATGAGCAGTTCTTC	CASSQVGSGGDFYNEQFF
-	TRBV9	TRBJ1-5	few	TGTGCCAGCAGCCCCCAGGGTGGCAATCAGCCCCAGCATTTT	CASSPQGGNQPQHF
TRBD2	TRBV7-2	TRBJ2-3	few	TGTGCCAGCAGCTTAGCGCGGGGTAGCGGGGGAGGTTCAGATACGCAGTATTTT	CASSLARGSGGGSDTQYF
-	TRBV7-8	TRBJ1-2	-	TGTGCCAGCAGCTTCGGGGAGAGCTATGGCTACACCTTC	CASSFGESYGYTF
-	TRBV5-8	TRBJ2-1	few	TGTGCCAGCAGCTTGGAGGCAGGGAGGCCTGGGTTCTTC	CASSLEAGRPGFF
TRBD1	TRBV4-1	TRBJ2-7	few	TGCGCCAGCAGCCAAGGGGGACAGGAGTCCTACGAGCAGTACTTC	CASSQGGQESYEQYF
TRBD1	TRBV5-6	TRBJ1-6	-	TGTGCCAGCAGCGAAGGGACAGCTTATAATTCACCCCTCCACTTT	CASSEGTAYNSPLHF
TRBD2	TRBV28	TRBJ2-1	many	TGTGCCAGCAGTGAACTAGCGGGCTACAATGAGCAGTTCTTC	CASSELAGYNEQFF
-	TRBV5-4	TRBJ1-1	-	TGTGCCAGCACCAAGGGGGGGGTCACGCAGACTGAAGCTTTCTTT	CASTKGGVTQTEAFF
-	TRBV11-1	TRBJ1-1	-	TGTGCCAGCAGCGTCCGACAGGTTTGGGGAGAAGCTTTCTTT	CASSVRQVWGEAFF
-	TRBV2	TRBJ2-7	once	TGTGCCAGCAGTGAAGTACGGTCCTACGAGCAGTACTTC	CASSEVRSYEQYF
-	TRBV5-8	TRBJ1-5	-	TGTGCCAGCAGCTTGCCAGGGGCGGGTAATCAGCCCCAGCATTTT	CASSLPGAGNQPQHF
-	TRBV7-2	TRBJ1-2	-	TGTGCCAGCAGCTTAAGACTCGGCCAATCGGATGGCTACACCTTC	CASSLRLGQSDGYTF
TRBD1	TRBV19	TRBJ1-2	-	TGTGCCAGTAGACCGGGCGACAGGGGGGACTATGGCTACACCTTC	CASRPGDRGDYGYTF
TRBD2	TRBV5-4	TRBJ2-1	-	TGTGCCAGCAGCGCCTTATCTAGCGGGGGAAACAATGAGCAGTTCTTC	CASSALSSGGNNEQFF
-	TRBV14	TRBJ1-1	-	TGTGCCAGCAGCTTCTTCGGGGGGAATGAAGCTTTCTTT	CASSFFGGNEAFF
TRBD1	TRBV7-2	TRBJ2-5	few	TGTGCCAGCAGCTTAGCGCTGGGGACAGGACAAGAGACCCAGTACTTC	CASSLALGTGQETQYF
-	TRBV9	TRBJ1-3	-	TGTGCCAGCAGCGTTGGACGGGGGGGTTCTGGAAACACCATATATTTT	CASSVGRGGSGNTIYF